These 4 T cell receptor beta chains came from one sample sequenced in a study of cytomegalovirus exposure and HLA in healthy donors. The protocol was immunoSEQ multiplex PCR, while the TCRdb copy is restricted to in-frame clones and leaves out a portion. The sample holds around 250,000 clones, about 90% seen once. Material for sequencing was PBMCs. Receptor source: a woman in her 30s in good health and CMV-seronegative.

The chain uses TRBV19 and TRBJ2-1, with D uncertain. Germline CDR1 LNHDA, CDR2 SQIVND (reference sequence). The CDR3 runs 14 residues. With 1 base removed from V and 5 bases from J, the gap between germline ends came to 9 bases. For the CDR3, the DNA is TGTGCCAGTAGTATAGGGGTACCGAACAATGAGCAGTTCTTC. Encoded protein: CASSIGVPNNEQFF.

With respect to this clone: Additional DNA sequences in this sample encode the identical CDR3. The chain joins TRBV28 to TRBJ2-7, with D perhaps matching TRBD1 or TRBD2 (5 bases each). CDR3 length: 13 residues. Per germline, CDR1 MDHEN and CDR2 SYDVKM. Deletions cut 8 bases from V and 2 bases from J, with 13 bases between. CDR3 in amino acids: CASSLGPTYEQYF. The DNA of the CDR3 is TGTGCCAGCTCCCTGGGACCGACCTACGAGCAGTACTTC.

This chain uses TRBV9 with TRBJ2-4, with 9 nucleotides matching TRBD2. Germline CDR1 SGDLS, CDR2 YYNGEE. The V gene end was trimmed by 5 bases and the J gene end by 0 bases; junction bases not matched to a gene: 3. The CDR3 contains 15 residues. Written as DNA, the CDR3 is TGTGCCAGCAGTCCTAGCGGGGTAGCCAAAAACATTCAGTACTTC. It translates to CASSPSGVAKNIQYF.

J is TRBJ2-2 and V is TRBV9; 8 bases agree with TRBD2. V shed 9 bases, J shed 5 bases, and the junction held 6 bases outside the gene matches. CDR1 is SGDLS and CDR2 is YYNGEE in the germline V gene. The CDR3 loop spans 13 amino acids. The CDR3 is CATGAGGTGELFF. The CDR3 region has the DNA TGTGCCACAGGGGCGGGAGGAACCGGGGAGCTGTTTTTT.